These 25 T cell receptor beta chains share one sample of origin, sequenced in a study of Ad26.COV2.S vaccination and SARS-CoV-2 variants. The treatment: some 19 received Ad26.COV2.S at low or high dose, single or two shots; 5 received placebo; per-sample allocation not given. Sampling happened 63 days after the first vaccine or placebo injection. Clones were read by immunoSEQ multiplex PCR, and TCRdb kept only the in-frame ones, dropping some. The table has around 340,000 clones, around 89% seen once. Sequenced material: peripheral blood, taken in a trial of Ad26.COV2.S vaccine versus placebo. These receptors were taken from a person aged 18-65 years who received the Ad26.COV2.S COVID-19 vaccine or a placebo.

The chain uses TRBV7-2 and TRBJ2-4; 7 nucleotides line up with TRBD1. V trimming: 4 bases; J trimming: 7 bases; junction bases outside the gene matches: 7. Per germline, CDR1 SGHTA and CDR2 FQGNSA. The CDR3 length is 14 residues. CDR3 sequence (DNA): TGTGCCAGCAGCTACCGGGGACAGCCGAACATTCAGTACTTC. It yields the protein CASSYRGQPNIQYF.

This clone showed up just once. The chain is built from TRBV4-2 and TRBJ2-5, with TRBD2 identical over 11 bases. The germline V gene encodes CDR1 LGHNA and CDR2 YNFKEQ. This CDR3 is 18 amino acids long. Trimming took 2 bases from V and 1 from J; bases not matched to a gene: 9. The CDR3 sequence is CASSQTGTSGPGQETQYF. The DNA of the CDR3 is TGTGCCAGCAGCCAAACCGGGACTAGCGGTCCGGGCCAAGAGACCCAGTACTTC.

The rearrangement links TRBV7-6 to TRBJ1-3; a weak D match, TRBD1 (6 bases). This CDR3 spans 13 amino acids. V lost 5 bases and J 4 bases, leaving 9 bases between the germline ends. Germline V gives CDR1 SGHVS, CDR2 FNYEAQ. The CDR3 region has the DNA TGTGCCAGCAGCCCCACAGGGGGAAACACCATATATTTT. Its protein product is CASSPTGGNTIYF.

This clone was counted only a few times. CDR3 nucleotides: TGCGCCAGCAGCCAGGAGCCGGGATACGAGCAGTACTTC. Amino acid sequence: CASSQEPGYEQYF. The genes are TRBV4-1 and TRBJ2-7; possibly TRBD2 for D (5 bases). The CDR3 spans 13 residues. V was clipped by 3 bases and J by 4 bases, with 10 bases between them. Germline assignment: CDR1 MGHRA and CDR2 YSYEKL.

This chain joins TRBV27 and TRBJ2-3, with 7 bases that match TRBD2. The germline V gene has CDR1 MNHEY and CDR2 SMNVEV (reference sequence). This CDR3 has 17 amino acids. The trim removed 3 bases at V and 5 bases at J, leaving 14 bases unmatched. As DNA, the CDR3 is TGTGCCAGCAGTTTGGAGTCGGCGGGGGTTGGCCGAGATACGCAGTATTTT. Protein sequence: CASSLESAGVGRDTQYF.

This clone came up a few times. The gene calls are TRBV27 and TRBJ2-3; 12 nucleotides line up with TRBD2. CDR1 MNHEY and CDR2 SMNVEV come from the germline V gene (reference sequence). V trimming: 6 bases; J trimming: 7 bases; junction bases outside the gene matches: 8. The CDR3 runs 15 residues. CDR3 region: CASSTGTSGPNTQYF. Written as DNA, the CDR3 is TGTGCCAGCAGCACTGGGACTAGCGGGCCTAATACGCAGTATTTT.

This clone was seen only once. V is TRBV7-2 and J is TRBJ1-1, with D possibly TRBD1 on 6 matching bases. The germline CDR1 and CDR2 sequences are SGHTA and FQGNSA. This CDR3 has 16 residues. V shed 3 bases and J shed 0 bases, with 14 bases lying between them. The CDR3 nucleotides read TGTGCCAGCAGCTTTAGACAGGTCCTCATGAACACTGAAGCTTTCTTT. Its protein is CASSFRQVLMNTEAFF.

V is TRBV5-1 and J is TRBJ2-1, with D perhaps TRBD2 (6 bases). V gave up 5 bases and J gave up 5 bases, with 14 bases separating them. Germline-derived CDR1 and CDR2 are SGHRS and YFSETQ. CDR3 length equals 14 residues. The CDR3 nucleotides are TGCGCCAGCAGACGCGGGATAGCGGACAATGAGCAGTTCTTC. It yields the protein CASRRGIADNEQFF.

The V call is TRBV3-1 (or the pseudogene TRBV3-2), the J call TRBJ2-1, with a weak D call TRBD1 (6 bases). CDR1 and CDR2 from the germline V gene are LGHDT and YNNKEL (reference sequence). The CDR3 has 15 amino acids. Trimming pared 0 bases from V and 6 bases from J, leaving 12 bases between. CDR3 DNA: TGTGCCAGCAGCCAAGACGGAAACAGGGTCAATGAGCAGTTCTTC. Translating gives CASSQDGNRVNEQFF.

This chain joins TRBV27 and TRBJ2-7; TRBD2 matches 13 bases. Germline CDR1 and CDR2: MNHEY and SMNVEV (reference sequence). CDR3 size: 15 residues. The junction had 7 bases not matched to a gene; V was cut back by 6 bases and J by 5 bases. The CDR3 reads CASSTQTSGRNEQYF. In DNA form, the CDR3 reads TGTGCCAGCAGCACGCAGACTAGCGGGAGGAACGAGCAGTACTTC.

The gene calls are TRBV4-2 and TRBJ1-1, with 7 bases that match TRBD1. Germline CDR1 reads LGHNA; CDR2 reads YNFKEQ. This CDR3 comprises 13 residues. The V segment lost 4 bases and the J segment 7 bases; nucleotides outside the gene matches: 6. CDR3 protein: CASSPLGDSEAFF. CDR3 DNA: TGTGCCAGCAGCCCGTTAGGGGACAGTGAAGCTTTCTTT.

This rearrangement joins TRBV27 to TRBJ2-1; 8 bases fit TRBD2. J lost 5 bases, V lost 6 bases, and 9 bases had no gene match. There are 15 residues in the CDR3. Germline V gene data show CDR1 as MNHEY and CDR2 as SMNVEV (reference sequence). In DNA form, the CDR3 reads TGTGCCAGCAGCCCAGGACTAGCACCTCACAATGAGCAGTTCTTC. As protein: CASSPGLAPHNEQFF.

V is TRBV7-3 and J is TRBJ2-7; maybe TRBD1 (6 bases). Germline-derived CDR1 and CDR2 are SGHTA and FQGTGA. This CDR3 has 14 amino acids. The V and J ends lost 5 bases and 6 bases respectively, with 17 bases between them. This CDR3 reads CASSPLTGYGEQYF. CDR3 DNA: TGTGCCAGCAGCCCACTTACAGGGTACGGCGAGCAGTACTTC.

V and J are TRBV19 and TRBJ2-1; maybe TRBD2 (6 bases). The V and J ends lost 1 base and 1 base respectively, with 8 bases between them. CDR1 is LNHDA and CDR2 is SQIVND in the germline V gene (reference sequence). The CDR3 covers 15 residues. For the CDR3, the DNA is TGTGCCAGTAGTATAGTGCGGGATTCCTACAATGAGCAGTTCTTC. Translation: CASSIVRDSYNEQFF.

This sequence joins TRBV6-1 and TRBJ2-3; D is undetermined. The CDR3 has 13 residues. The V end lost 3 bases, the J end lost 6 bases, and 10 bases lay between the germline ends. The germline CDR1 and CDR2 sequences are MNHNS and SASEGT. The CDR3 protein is CASSDRPFDTQYF. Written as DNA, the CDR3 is TGTGCCAGCAGTGACAGGCCGTTCGATACGCAGTATTTT.

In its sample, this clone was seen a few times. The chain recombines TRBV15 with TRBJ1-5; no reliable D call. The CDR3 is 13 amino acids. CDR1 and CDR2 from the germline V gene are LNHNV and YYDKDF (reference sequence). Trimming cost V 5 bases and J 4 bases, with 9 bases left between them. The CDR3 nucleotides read TGTGCCACCAGCGAAGCGGGGAATCAGCCCCAGCATTTT. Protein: CATSEAGNQPQHF.

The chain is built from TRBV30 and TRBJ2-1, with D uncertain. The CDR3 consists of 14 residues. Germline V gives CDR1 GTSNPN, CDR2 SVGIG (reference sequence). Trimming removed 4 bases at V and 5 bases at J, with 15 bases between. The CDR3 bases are TGTGCCTGGACCCCCCAGGCAGTCAACAATGAGCAGTTCTTC. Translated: CAWTPQAVNNEQFF.

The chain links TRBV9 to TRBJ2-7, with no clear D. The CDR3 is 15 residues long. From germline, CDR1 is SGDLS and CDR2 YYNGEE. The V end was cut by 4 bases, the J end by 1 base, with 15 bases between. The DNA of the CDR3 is TGTGCCAGCAGCCCCGGGCGGAACCCTTCCTACGAGCAGTACTTC. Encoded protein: CASSPGRNPSYEQYF.

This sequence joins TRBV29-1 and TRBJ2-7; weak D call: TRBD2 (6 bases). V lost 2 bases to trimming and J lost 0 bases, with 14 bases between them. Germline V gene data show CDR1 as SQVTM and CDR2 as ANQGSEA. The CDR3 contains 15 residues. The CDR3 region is CSVESGDGSSYEQYF. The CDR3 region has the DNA TGCAGCGTTGAATCAGGAGACGGGAGCTCCTACGAGCAGTACTTC.

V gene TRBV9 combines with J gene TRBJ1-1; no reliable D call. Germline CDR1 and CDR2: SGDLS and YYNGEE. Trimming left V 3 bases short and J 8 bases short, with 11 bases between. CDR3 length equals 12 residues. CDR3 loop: CASSGRTGEAFF. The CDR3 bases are TGTGCCAGCAGCGGTAGGACGGGGGAAGCTTTCTTT.

The CDR3 is CASSRSGASDTQYF. In DNA form, the CDR3 reads TGTGCCAGCAGCCGTTCAGGGGCGTCGGATACGCAGTATTTT. The chain employs TRBV6-5 and TRBJ2-3, with a possible D match to TRBD1 (6 bases). The V and J ends lost 6 bases and 6 bases respectively, with 16 bases between them. Germline CDR1 MNHEY, CDR2 SVGAGI. The CDR3 length is 14 residues.

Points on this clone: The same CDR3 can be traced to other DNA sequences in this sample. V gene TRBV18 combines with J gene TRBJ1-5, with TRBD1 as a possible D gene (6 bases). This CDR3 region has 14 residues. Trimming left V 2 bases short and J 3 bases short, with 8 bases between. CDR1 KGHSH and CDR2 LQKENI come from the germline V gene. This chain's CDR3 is CASSPNRDNQPQHF. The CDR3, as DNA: TGTGCCAGCTCACCAAACAGGGACAATCAGCCCCAGCATTTT.

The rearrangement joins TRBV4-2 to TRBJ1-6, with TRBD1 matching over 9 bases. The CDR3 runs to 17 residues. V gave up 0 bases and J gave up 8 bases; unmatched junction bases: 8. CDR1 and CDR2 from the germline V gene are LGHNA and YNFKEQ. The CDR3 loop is CASSQDDVGQGHSPLHF. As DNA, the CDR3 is TGTGCCAGCAGCCAAGATGATGTGGGACAGGGCCATTCACCCCTCCACTTT.

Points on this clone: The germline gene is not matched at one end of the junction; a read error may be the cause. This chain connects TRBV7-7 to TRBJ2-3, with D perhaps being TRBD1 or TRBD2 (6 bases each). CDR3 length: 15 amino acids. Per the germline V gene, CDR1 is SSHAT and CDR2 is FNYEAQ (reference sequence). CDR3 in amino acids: CASSLGGMDTDTQYF. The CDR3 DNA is TGTGCTAGCAGCTTAGGGGGGATGGACACAGATACGCAGTATTTT.

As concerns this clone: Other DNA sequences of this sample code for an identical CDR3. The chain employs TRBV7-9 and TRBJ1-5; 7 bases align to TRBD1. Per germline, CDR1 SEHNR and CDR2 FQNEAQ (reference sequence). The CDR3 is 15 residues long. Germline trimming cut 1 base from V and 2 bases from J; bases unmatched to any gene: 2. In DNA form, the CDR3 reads TGTGCCAGCAGCTTAGAGGGGGCCCGCAATCAGCCCCAGCATTTT. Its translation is CASSLEGARNQPQHF.